These 29 T cell receptor beta chains originate from one sample sequenced in a study of T cells in Graves' hyperthyroidism and ophthalmopathy. TCR beta CDR3 regions were amplified from RNA. Using the HTBI primer set, a first-round RT-PCR was run on the TCR CDR3. TCRdb fed the multiplex PCR reads into MiXCR, producing one record per CDR3 protein. In the table there are approximately 530,000 distinct CDR3 sequences, 16% of which are singletons. The sample consisted of blood. These receptors all stem from a woman aged 18-30 years with Graves' hyperthyroidism.

This clonotype showed up just a few times. The chain uses TRBV4-3 and TRBJ2-3; the D gene is possibly TRBD1 (7 bases). V dropped 0 bases and J dropped 1 base, with 14 bases sitting between them. The CDR3 runs 17 residues. Germline CDR1 LGHNA, CDR2 YSLEER. The CDR3, as DNA: TGCGCCAGCAGCCAAGATGGCGGAGGGACAGGCACAGATACGCAGTATTTT. Translating it yields CASSQDGGGTGTDTQYF.

J is TRBJ2-2 and V is TRBV7-8; 10 bases map to TRBD1. The CDR3 sequence is 17 residues long. Germline CDR1 SGHVS, CDR2 FQNEAQ. The ends lost 5 bases at V and 4 bases at J; junction bases unmatched: 10. CDR3 residues: CASSPAGTGVVTGELFF. CDR3 sequence (DNA): TGTGCCAGCAGCCCGGCCGGGACAGGGGTCGTCACCGGGGAGCTGTTTTTT.

This clonotype showed up just a few times. J is TRBJ1-4 and V is TRBV28; D gene uncertain. From germline, CDR1 is MDHEN and CDR2 SYDVKM. V was cut by 4 bases and J by 8 bases, with 8 bases left in between. This CDR3 is 12 amino acids long. CDR3: CASSWVGEKLFF. DNA for the CDR3: TGTGCCAGCAGTTGGGTAGGGGAAAAACTGTTTTTT.

This clonotype has a handful of counts. J is TRBJ2-1 and V is TRBV10-1, with TRBD2 matching 7 bases. Germline V gives CDR1 WNHNN, CDR2 SYGVQD (reference sequence). This CDR3 contains 16 residues. Trimming took 1 base from V and 7 from J; bases not matched to a gene: 10. The CDR3 DNA reads as TGCGCCAGCAGTGAGTTTGTGGGAGGGTTTGGGAATGAGCAGTTCTTC. It is translated as CASSEFVGGFGNEQFF.

This clonotype was detected only a few times. The V gene is TRBV24-1, the J gene TRBJ2-3, with 10 bases fitting TRBD1. CDR3 length: 15 amino acids. V was pared by 4 bases and J by 4 bases, with 4 bases of the junction left unmatched. Germline values: CDR1 KGHDR, CDR2 SFDVKD. The CDR3 protein is CATSDTGQGADTQYF. The CDR3, as DNA: TGTGCCACCAGTGACACAGGACAGGGGGCAGATACGCAGTATTTT.

This clonotype has more than one count but fewer than ten. CDR3 region: CASSSPRGQPQHF. CDR3 DNA sequence: TGTGCCAGTAGTAGCCCTAGAGGACAGCCCCAGCATTTT. The chain uses TRBV19 and TRBJ1-5; D gene unclear. The CDR3 covers 13 residues. Trimming shortened V by 4 bases and J by 7 bases, and 11 bases separated the two germline ends. Germline CDR1 LNHDA, CDR2 SQIVND (reference sequence).

This clonotype has only a few counts. The chain joins TRBV14 to TRBJ2-2; no clear D gene. V was shortened by 0 bases and J by 3 bases, with 5 bases between the two germline ends. The CDR3 is 14 residues long. CDR1 is SGHDN and CDR2 is FVKESK in the germline V gene. In DNA form, the CDR3 reads TGTGCCAGCAGCCAAGAGGCGCACACCGGGGAGCTGTTTTTT. Protein: CASSQEAHTGELFF.

The chain is built from TRBV24-1 and TRBJ1-1, with D hard to call. There are 13 residues in the CDR3. V was trimmed by 9 bases and J by 4 bases, leaving 14 bases between them. The V gene's germline CDR1 is KGHDR and CDR2 SFDVKD. DNA of the CDR3: TGTGCCACCCAAGAGAGTTGGATCACTGAAGCTTTCTTT. This encodes CATQESWITEAFF.

This clonotype has ten or more counts. J is TRBJ1-1 and V is TRBV20-1; no clear D gene. This CDR3 contains 14 residues. Germline V lookup: CDR1 DFQATT, CDR2 SNEGSKA (reference sequence). Trimming took off 5 bases at V and 4 bases at J, with 17 bases between the two ends. The CDR3 reads CSAPTQGRVTEAFF. Here the CDR3 DNA reads TGCAGTGCTCCCACGCAAGGACGGGTCACTGAAGCTTTCTTT.

At least ten counts were recorded for this clonotype. V and J are TRBV12-3 or TRBV12-4 and TRBJ1-4; D is possibly TRBD1 (6 bases). Trimming stripped 6 bases from V and 0 bases from J, with 11 bases between. This CDR3 contains 15 residues. Here the CDR3 reads CASRPGTTTNEKLFF. As DNA, the CDR3 is TGTGCCAGCAGACCGGGGACAACAACTAATGAAAAACTGTTTTTT.

This clonotype occurred many times. V usage is TRBV6-1 and J usage is TRBJ2-1, with D perhaps TRBD1 (6 bases). CDR3 length: 15 residues. V was shortened by 6 bases and J by 0 bases, with 12 bases between the two germline ends. The germline CDR1 and CDR2 sequences are MNHNS and SASEGT. CDR3 in DNA: TGTGCCAGCAGGCCTACAGGGAGCTCCTACAATGAGCAGTTCTTC. As protein: CASRPTGSSYNEQFF.

This clonotype was counted many times. CDR3 sequence (DNA): TGTGCCAGCAGTTTAGGTAGCGGGGGGTATGAGACCCAGTACTTC. Translated: CASSLGSGGYETQYF. The gene calls are TRBV12-3 or TRBV12-4 and TRBJ2-5, with TRBD2 matching over 10 bases. With 1 base clipped from V and 5 bases from J, the junction kept 4 bases outside the gene matches. The CDR3 totals 15 residues.

Many counts were recorded for this clonotype. The genes are TRBV12-3 or TRBV12-4 and TRBJ1-1; 7 bases fit TRBD1. Trimming removed 6 bases from V and 6 bases from J; junction bases left unmatched: 4. This CDR3 region has 12 residues. This CDR3 reads CASSATGSEAFF. The CDR3 coding sequence is TGTGCCAGCAGCGCGACAGGGTCTGAAGCTTTCTTT.

The table lists this clonotype with many counts. The chain employs TRBV4-1 and TRBJ1-1; D gene ambiguous. V lost 2 bases to trimming and J lost 7 bases, with 17 bases between them. This CDR3 contains 15 residues. The V gene's germline CDR1 is MGHRA and CDR2 YSYEKL. CDR3 bases: TGCGCCAGCAGCCAATACGGACGGCTCTCCCTTGAAGCTTTCTTT. Protein sequence: CASSQYGRLSLEAFF.

This clonotype has a count of ten or more. The chain couples TRBV5-1 to TRBJ1-2; tentative D call: TRBD1 (5 bases). V gave up 3 bases and J gave up 5 bases, with 11 bases separating them. CDR3 size: 13 residues. Per germline, CDR1 SGHRS and CDR2 YFSETQ. The CDR3 DNA is TGCGCCAGCAGCTCGGACATTGGGTATGGCTACACCTTC. Its translation is CASSSDIGYGYTF.

There are a few counts of this clonotype. The J gene is TRBJ2-3, the V gene TRBV5-1; a possible D gene is TRBD1 (5 bases). Germline V lookup: CDR1 SGHRS, CDR2 YFSETQ. V was pared by 0 bases and J by 4 bases, with 15 bases between. The CDR3 is made up of 16 amino acids. The CDR3 sequence: CASSLEQQARADTQYF. The CDR3 coding sequence is TGCGCCAGCAGCTTGGAGCAACAGGCCAGGGCAGATACGCAGTATTTT.

In this sample, this clonotype turned up many times. This rearrangement joins TRBV15 to TRBJ2-3, with 10 nucleotides matching TRBD1. The V gene's germline CDR1 is LNHNV and CDR2 YYDKDF (reference sequence). V shed 4 bases, J shed 2 bases, and the junction held 3 bases outside the gene matches. The CDR3 extends over 15 amino acids. The CDR3 protein is CATSIGTGDTDTQYF. The CDR3 coding sequence is TGTGCCACCAGCATCGGGACAGGGGACACAGATACGCAGTATTTT.

The chain recombines TRBV6-1 with TRBJ1-1; a weak D match, TRBD1 (5 bases). CDR1 MNHNS and CDR2 SASEGT come from the germline V gene. Trimming took off 7 bases at V and 1 base at J, with 13 bases between the two ends. The CDR3 totals 14 residues. CDR3 in amino acids: CASKTGLPNTEAFF. The CDR3 DNA follows: TGTGCCAGCAAAACAGGACTGCCGAACACTGAAGCTTTCTTT.

CDR3 loop: CASSPPPKTSGAPHREQYF. The CDR3 DNA sequence: TGTGCCAGCAGCCCGCCCCCGAAAACTAGCGGGGCCCCTCATCGCGAGCAGTACTTC. V and J are TRBV11-2 and TRBJ2-7, with TRBD2 matching over 10 bases. The CDR3 is 19 residues long. Germline trimming cut 5 bases from V and 6 bases from J; bases unmatched to any gene: 22. CDR1 and CDR2 from the germline V gene are SGHAT and FQNNGV.

This clonotype was picked up many times. The chain recombines TRBV20-1 with TRBJ2-5; D gene ambiguous. The CDR3 covers 13 residues. From germline, CDR1 is DFQATT and CDR2 SNEGSKA (reference sequence). Trimming removed 3 bases from V and 5 bases from J, with 13 bases in between. The CDR3 protein is CSASSDLQETQYF. The CDR3 nucleotides read TGCAGTGCTAGCTCGGACCTCCAGGAGACCCAGTACTTC.

The chain carries TRBV12-3 or TRBV12-4 and TRBJ2-2; the D is unclear. Trimming cost V 4 bases and J 3 bases, with 18 bases left between them. This CDR3 has 17 amino acids. The CDR3 DNA reads as TGTGCCAGCAGTTCCCCATCCCTTTGGTTGGACACCGGGGAGCTGTTTTTT. Protein: CASSSPSLWLDTGELFF.

The V call is TRBV6-2 or TRBV6-3, the J call TRBJ2-2; 10 nucleotides match TRBD2. Germline V gene sequence: CDR1 MNHEY, CDR2 SVGEGT. Losses at the gene ends were 8 bases for V and 1 base for J; bases not matched to a gene: 16. The CDR3 has 19 amino acids. CDR3 sequence: CASGLPPGLAGVNTGELFF. The CDR3 DNA reads TGTGCCAGCGGGCTCCCCCCTGGGCTAGCGGGGGTGAACACCGGGGAGCTGTTTTTT.

In its sample, this clonotype was seen a few times. The chain uses TRBV20-1 and TRBJ2-3; possibly TRBD2 for D (7 bases). Germline V gene sequence: CDR1 DFQATT, CDR2 SNEGSKA (reference sequence). This CDR3 region has 14 residues. The CDR3 DNA sequence: TGCAGCCTAGAGAGGGGGGGGGGGACAGATACGCAGTATTTT. It yields the protein CSLERGGGTDTQYF.

At least ten counts were recorded for this clonotype. This chain joins TRBV5-4 and TRBJ2-7; D gene unclear. Per the germline V gene, CDR1 is SGHNT and CDR2 is YYREEE (reference sequence). CDR3 length equals 15 residues. The V and J ends lost 4 bases and 0 bases respectively, with 14 bases between them. The CDR3 DNA reads as TGTGCCAGCAGCCCTCAGTCTCCCGGCTCCTACGAGCAGTACTTC. Translated, it gives CASSPQSPGSYEQYF.

The chain combines TRBV5-4 with TRBJ2-1; D gene uncertain. CDR1 and CDR2 from the germline V gene are SGHNT and YYREEE (reference sequence). The CDR3 loop spans 15 amino acids. Trimming shortened V by 4 bases and J by 4 bases, and 15 bases separated the two germline ends. The CDR3 DNA sequence: TGTGCCAGCAGCGCTAAGGTCCTTTATTACAATGAGCAGTTCTTC. Its protein product is CASSAKVLYYNEQFF.

The gene calls are TRBV5-4 and TRBJ2-1, with TRBD2 matching over 8 bases. Germline V lookup: CDR1 SGHNT, CDR2 YYREEE (reference sequence). Trimming at V came to 4 bases and at J to 1 base, leaving 4 bases not matched to a gene. The CDR3 totals 15 residues. CDR3 coding DNA: TGTGCCAGCAGCCGGGGACTAGGTTCCTACAATGAGCAGTTCTTC. It codes for CASSRGLGSYNEQFF.

A few counts support this clonotype. V and J are TRBV30 and TRBJ1-1; D not resolved. CDR1 is GTSNPN and CDR2 is SVGIG in the germline V gene (reference sequence). CDR3 length: 17 amino acids. Trimming took off 5 bases at V and 0 bases at J, with 22 bases between the two ends. This CDR3 reads CAWRRTALSFMNTEAFF. DNA for the CDR3: TGTGCCTGGCGAAGGACCGCCCTGTCCTTCATGAACACTGAAGCTTTCTTT.

This chain's CDR3 is CAPLFGQNYEQYF. The CDR3 DNA follows: TGCGCCCCCCTATTTGGACAGAACTACGAGCAGTACTTC. The chain links TRBV5-1 to TRBJ2-7; D is possibly TRBD1 (6 bases). The length of the CDR3 is 13 residues. V lost 10 bases and J lost 3, with 17 bases in between. The V gene's germline CDR1 is SGHRS and CDR2 YFSETQ. The full variable domain, rest sourced from reference TRBV5-1 and TRBJ2-7, is KAGVTQTPRYLIKTRGQQVTLSCSPISGHRSVSWYQQTPGQGLQFLFEYFSETQRNKGNFPGRFSGRQFSNSRSEMNVSTLELGDSALYLCAPLFGQNYEQYFGPGTRLTVT.

The chain recombines TRBV7-9 with TRBJ2-3, with a weak D call TRBD2 (6 bases). This CDR3 is 15 amino acids long. The germline V gene has CDR1 SEHNR and CDR2 FQNEAQ (reference sequence). Trimming pared 3 bases from V and 4 bases from J, leaving 14 bases between. The CDR3 is CASSLSAGWSDTQYF. CDR3 DNA: TGTGCCAGCAGCTTGTCGGCGGGGTGGTCAGATACGCAGTATTTT. Full variable domain (missing parts from reference TRBV7-9 and TRBJ2-3): DTGVSQNPRHKITKRGQNVTFRCDPISEHNRLYWYRQTLGQGPEFLTYFQNEAQLEKSRLLSDRFSAERPKGSFSTLEIQRTEQGDSAMYLCASSLSAGWSDTQYFGPGTRLTVL.